This TCR beta chain appears in the sequencing data of a study of cytomegalovirus exposure and HLA in healthy donors. The study's findings and limits: Earlier analysis found most TCR beta V segments productive about 87% or about 30% of the time.

Primers for the PCR totalled 60 Vbeta and 13 Jbeta. Only in-frame clones appear in the TCRdb table, and some are missing; sequencing was by immunoSEQ multiplex PCR. The sample comprises fewer than 150,000 clones, 67% of which are singletons, and 7.5% to 9% rests with the top ten. Of note for this clone: Its antigen is not known.

The sample was PBMCs. This clonotype originated in a man aged 18 to 29 in good health and CMV-seropositive.

Here the CDR3 reads CASSVGADGTGVSYEQYF. Written as DNA, the CDR3 is TGTGCCAGCAGCGTAGGGGCCGACGGGACAGGAGTCTCCTACGAGCAGTACTTC. The chain couples TRBV9 to TRBJ2-7; the match to TRBD1 covers 8 bases. The length of the CDR3 is 18 residues. Germline V gives CDR1 SGDLS, CDR2 YYNGEE. V was pared by 0 bases and J by 0 bases, with 11 bases of the junction left unmatched.